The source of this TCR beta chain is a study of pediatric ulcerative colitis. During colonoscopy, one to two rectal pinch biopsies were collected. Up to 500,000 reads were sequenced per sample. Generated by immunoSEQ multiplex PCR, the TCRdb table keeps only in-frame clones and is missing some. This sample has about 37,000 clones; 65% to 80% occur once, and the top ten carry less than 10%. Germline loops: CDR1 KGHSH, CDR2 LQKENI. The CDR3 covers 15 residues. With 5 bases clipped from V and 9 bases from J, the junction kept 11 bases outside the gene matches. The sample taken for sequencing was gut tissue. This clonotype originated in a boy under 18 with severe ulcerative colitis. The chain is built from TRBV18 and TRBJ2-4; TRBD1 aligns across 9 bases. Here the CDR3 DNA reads TGTGCCAGCTCAACGGGACAGGGCATGGTCAGCATTCAGTACTTC. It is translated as CASSTGQGMVSIQYF.